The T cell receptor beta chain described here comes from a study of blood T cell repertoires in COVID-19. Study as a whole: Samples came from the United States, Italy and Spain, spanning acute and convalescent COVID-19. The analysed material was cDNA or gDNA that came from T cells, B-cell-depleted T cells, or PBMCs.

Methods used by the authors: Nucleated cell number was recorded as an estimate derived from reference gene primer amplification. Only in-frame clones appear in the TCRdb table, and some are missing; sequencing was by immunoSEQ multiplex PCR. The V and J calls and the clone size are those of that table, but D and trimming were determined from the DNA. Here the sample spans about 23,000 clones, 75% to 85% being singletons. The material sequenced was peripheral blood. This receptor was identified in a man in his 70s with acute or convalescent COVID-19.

The DNA of the CDR3 is TGTGCCAGCTCACTTGGGCAGGGGACCTATGGCTACACCTTC. Translating gives CASSLGQGTYGYTF. This chain connects TRBV18 to TRBJ1-2; D perhaps matches TRBD1 (6 bases). Trimming left V 4 bases short and J 4 bases short, with 13 bases between. The CDR3 has 14 residues. CDR1 KGHSH and CDR2 LQKENI come from the germline V gene.